The clone carrying this T cell receptor beta chain was counted many times. What it recognizes is unknown. The germline V gene encodes CDR1 SGDLS and CDR2 YYNGEE. V dropped 7 bases and J dropped 4 bases, with 4 bases sitting between them. The CDR3 runs 10 residues. In TCRdb, the 5' RACE reads were re-called with MiXCR into one record per CDR3 protein. The sample yields a few hundred thousand distinct CDR3 sequences, roughly 10% seen once. This specimen belongs to a study of CD8 T cells in ankylosing spondylitis. Study findings and constraints: Enrichment of disease-linked clones was reportedly significant in matched ankylosing spondylitis synovial fluid. Peripheral blood held disease-linked clones only at relatively low frequency, and these were CD8+. One TCR beta motif, made up of eight or nine highly homologous variants, appeared characteristic of ankylosing spondylitis blood. Prior literature has documented some motif variants in synovial fluid and blood from reactive arthritis.

V usage is TRBV9 and J usage is TRBJ2-3; D gene uncertain. The TCR comes from a male donor with ankylosing spondylitis or in good health (not recorded which). Sequences were obtained from blood, either unsorted or a sorted T cell fraction (not recorded which). CDR3 region: CASSPDTQYF. The CDR3 nucleotides read TGTGCCAGCTCTCCAGATACGCAGTATTTT.